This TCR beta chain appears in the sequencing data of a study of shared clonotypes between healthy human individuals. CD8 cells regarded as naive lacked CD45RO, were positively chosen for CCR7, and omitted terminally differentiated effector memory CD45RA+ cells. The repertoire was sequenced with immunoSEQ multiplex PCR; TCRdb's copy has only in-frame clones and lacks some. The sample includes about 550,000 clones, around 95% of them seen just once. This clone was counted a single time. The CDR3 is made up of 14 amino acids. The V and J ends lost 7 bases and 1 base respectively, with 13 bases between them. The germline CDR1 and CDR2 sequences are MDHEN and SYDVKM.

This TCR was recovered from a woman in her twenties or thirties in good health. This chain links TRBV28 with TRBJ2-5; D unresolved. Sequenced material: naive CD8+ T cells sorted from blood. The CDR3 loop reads CASKGLDIQETQYF. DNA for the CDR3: TGTGCCAGCAAAGGGTTAGACATCCAAGAGACCCAGTACTTC.